The 24 T cell receptor beta chains below come from one sample, sequenced in a study of beta chain features in type 1 diabetes. The sequenced template was cDNA made from the entire isolated RNA. Sequenced by immunoSEQ multiplex PCR; TCRdb stores in-frame clones only, minus some. The table shows roughly 240,000 clones, with under 70% occurring only once. Sequenced sample: naive CD4+ T cells from blood. The receptors were gathered from a man aged 30 to 45 in good health.

The genes are TRBV30 and TRBJ1-6; a possible D gene is TRBD1 (5 bases). Germline values: CDR1 GTSNPN, CDR2 SVGIG (reference sequence). The V end lost 2 bases, the J end lost 7 bases, and 6 bases lay between the germline ends. The length of the CDR3 is 12 residues. The CDR3 here is CAWSQGNSPLHF. CDR3 DNA sequence: TGTGCCTGGAGTCAGGGCAATTCACCCCTCCACTTT.

This clone was detected a few times. J is TRBJ2-5 and V is TRBV9; TRBD1 matches at 7 bases. V lost 3 bases, J lost 1 base, and 3 bases stayed unmatched. CDR3 length: 14 residues. Germline V gene lookup returns CDR1 SGDLS and CDR2 YYNGEE. For the CDR3, the DNA is TGTGCCAGCAGCGCGACAGGGTTCCAAGAGACCCAGTACTTC. Encoded protein: CASSATGFQETQYF.

This sequence joins TRBV30 and TRBJ1-1; the D gene is possibly TRBD1 (6 bases). V lost 2 bases and J 8 bases, leaving 15 bases between the germline ends. CDR1 GTSNPN and CDR2 SVGIG come from the germline V gene (reference sequence). This CDR3 has 13 residues. The CDR3 DNA sequence: TGTGCCTGGAGTAAGCAGGGGCGGGGAGAAGCTTTCTTT. This translates into CAWSKQGRGEAFF.

The V gene is TRBV25-1, the J gene TRBJ1-5; D is possibly TRBD1 (6 bases). Germline lookup yields CDR1 MGHDK and CDR2 SYGVNS. V gave up 8 bases and J gave up 1 base, with 15 bases separating them. This CDR3 spans 15 amino acids. The CDR3 bases are TGTGCCAGCCGCGGTGCAGGGGCGAGCAATCAGCCCCAGCATTTT. This sequence encodes CASRGAGASNQPQHF.

This clone was seen once. The chain couples TRBV25-1 to TRBJ2-3, with D tentatively TRBD1 (5 bases). The V end was cut by 5 bases, the J end by 3 bases, with 12 bases between. The length of the CDR3 is 14 residues. The germline gives CDR1 MGHDK, CDR2 SYGVNS. The CDR3 bases are TGTGCCAGCAGTTGGGGCCAAACGACAGATACGCAGTATTTT. It encodes CASSWGQTTDTQYF.

The rearrangement uses TRBV29-1 and TRBJ2-1; perhaps TRBD2 as D (6 bases). The CDR3 runs 13 residues. The V end lost 3 bases, the J end lost 5 bases, and 11 bases lay between the germline ends. Germline values: CDR1 SQVTM, CDR2 ANQGSEA. For the CDR3, the DNA is TGCAGCGTTGATACGGGGAGGAACAATGAGCAGTTCTTC. It encodes CSVDTGRNNEQFF.

Concerning this clone itself: Different DNA sequences within this sample yield the same CDR3. This chain joins TRBV30 and TRBJ2-5; D gene ambiguous. V gave up 0 bases and J gave up 8 bases, with 13 bases separating them. CDR3 size: 13 residues. The germline CDR1 and CDR2 sequences are GTSNPN and SVGIG (reference sequence). The chain's CDR3 is CAWSVRTSETQYF. The CDR3 nucleotides read TGTGCCTGGAGTGTACGAACCTCAGAAACCCAGTACTTC. Full variable domain (missing parts from reference TRBV30 and TRBJ2-5): SQTIHQWPATLVQPVGSPLSLECTVEGTSNPNLYWYRQAAGRGLQLLFYSVGIGQISSEVPQNLSASRPQDRQFILSSKKLLLSDSGFYLCAWSVRTSETQYFGPGTRLLVL.

J is TRBJ2-1 and V is TRBV7-2; TRBD2 might be the D (7 bases). Trimming pared 5 bases from V and 5 bases from J, leaving 16 bases between. Germline values: CDR1 SGHTA, CDR2 FQGNSA. The CDR3 is 15 amino acids. CDR3 amino acids: CASSPRLAGDNEQFF. In DNA, the CDR3 is TGTGCCAGCAGCCCTCGACTAGCAGGGGACAATGAGCAGTTCTTC.

The genes are TRBV29-1 and TRBJ1-3; 7 bases are a match to TRBD1. The trim removed 7 bases at V and 4 bases at J, leaving 4 bases unmatched. This CDR3 has 12 amino acids. The germline CDR1 and CDR2 sequences are SQVTM and ANQGSEA. The CDR3 is CSGQGRGNTIYF. The CDR3 DNA reads as TGCAGCGGACAGGGCAGAGGAAACACCATATATTTT.

This clone was detected once. The chain carries TRBV9 and TRBJ2-3, with D tentatively TRBD1 (5 bases). V was shortened by 4 bases and J by 2 bases, with 17 bases between the two germline ends. CDR3 size: 16 residues. Germline V gene data show CDR1 as SGDLS and CDR2 as YYNGEE. As DNA, the CDR3 is TGTGCCAGCAGCTTACAGTCGAAGGGGATCACAGATACGCAGTATTTT. This translates into CASSLQSKGITDTQYF.

The chain carries TRBV5-4 and TRBJ2-3, with 9 bases lining up with TRBD1. CDR3 length equals 15 residues. Per the germline V gene, CDR1 is SGHNT and CDR2 is YYREEE (reference sequence). V shed 4 bases and J 2 bases; nucleotides not matched to a gene: 5. CDR3 sequence (DNA): TGTGCCAGCAGCCCACAGGGGGCCTTCACAGATACGCAGTATTTT. It encodes CASSPQGAFTDTQYF.

The V call is TRBV15, the J call TRBJ2-1; the match to TRBD2 covers 11 bases. V trimming: 2 bases; J trimming: 4 bases; junction bases outside the gene matches: 4. The CDR3 covers 16 residues. Per germline, CDR1 LNHNV and CDR2 YYDKDF (reference sequence). The CDR3 sequence: CATSRLAGGPYNEQFF. CDR3 in DNA: TGTGCCACCAGCAGATTAGCGGGAGGGCCATACAATGAGCAGTTCTTC.

This clone was counted only a few times. The sample carries other DNA sequences with the same CDR3. V and J are TRBV7-2 and TRBJ1-2, with D unresolved. The CDR3 totals 12 residues. CDR1 SGHTA and CDR2 FQGNSA come from the germline V gene. The V end was cut by 2 bases, the J end by 4 bases, with 5 bases between. CDR3 sequence: CASSLTGYGYTF. The CDR3 bases are TGTGCCAGCAGCTTAACGGGCTATGGCTACACCTTC. The full variable domain, rest sourced from reference TRBV7-2 and TRBJ1-2, is GAGVSQSPSNKVTEKGKDVELRCDPISGHTALYWYRQSLGQGLEFLIYFQGNSAPDKSGLPSDRFSAERTGGSVSTLTIQRTQQEDSAVYLCASSLTGYGYTFGSGTRLTVV.

J is TRBJ2-3 and V is TRBV10-3; a possible D gene is TRBD2 (6 bases). The CDR3 totals 14 residues. CDR1 and CDR2 (germline): ENHRY, SYGVKD. V lost 9 bases and J lost 0, with 13 bases in between. The CDR3 protein is CAIRSSGSTDTQYF. The CDR3 bases are TGTGCCATAAGGTCGAGCGGGAGCACAGATACGCAGTATTTT.

This chain connects TRBV9 to TRBJ2-3; maybe TRBD2 (6 bases). Germline values: CDR1 SGDLS, CDR2 YYNGEE. The CDR3 is 14 residues long. V lost 7 bases and J 2 bases, leaving 14 bases between the germline ends. Here the CDR3 reads CASGGLRDTDTQYF. CDR3 nucleotides: TGTGCCAGCGGGGGACTTCGCGACACAGATACGCAGTATTTT. The variable domain in full, with the rest retrieved from reference TRBV9 and TRBJ2-3, is DSGVTQTPKHLITATGQRVTLRCSPRSGDLSVYWYQQSLDQGLQFLIQYYNGEERAKGNILERFSAQQFPDLHSELNLSSLELGDSALYFCASGGLRDTDTQYFGPGTRLTVL.

CDR3 nucleotide sequence: TGCGCCAGCAGACCTCAACAGGGGGCCGAGGAGACCCAGTACTTC. Translation gives CASRPQQGAEETQYF. V gene TRBV5-1 combines with J gene TRBJ2-5; 9 bases match TRBD1. The CDR3 spans 15 residues. V gave up 5 bases and J gave up 5 bases; unmatched junction bases: 10. Looked up from germline, CDR1 is SGHRS and CDR2 is YFSETQ.

V gene TRBV2 combines with J gene TRBJ2-5; unclear D gene. Germline V gene data show CDR1 as SNHLY and CDR2 as FYNNEI. This CDR3 comprises 14 residues. V shed 7 bases and J shed 5 bases, with 17 bases lying between them. The CDR3 DNA reads TGTGCCAGCAAACCCCAGGCTCCCGGGGAGACCCAGTACTTC. Protein product: CASKPQAPGETQYF.

This chain links TRBV9 with TRBJ2-1; 9 nucleotides agree with TRBD2. This CDR3 is built from 17 residues. The germline V gene has CDR1 SGDLS and CDR2 YYNGEE. J lost 6 bases, V lost 3 bases, and 13 bases had no gene match. CDR3 sequence reads: CASSGGRGLAGRNEQFF. The CDR3 nucleotides read TGTGCCAGCAGCGGAGGAAGAGGGCTAGCGGGACGCAATGAGCAGTTCTTC.

The chain combines TRBV30 with TRBJ1-4; unclear D gene. The CDR3 is 15 amino acids. Trimming removed 0 bases at V and 4 bases at J, with 12 bases between. Germline V gene sequence: CDR1 GTSNPN, CDR2 SVGIG (reference sequence). CDR3 sequence reads: CAWSVPWSLNEKLFF. The CDR3 DNA sequence: TGTGCCTGGAGTGTACCGTGGAGCCTTAATGAAAAACTGTTTTTT.

This rearrangement joins TRBV2 to TRBJ2-7, with D unclear. The CDR3 consists of 12 residues. Trimming removed 8 bases at V and 0 bases at J, with 8 bases between. Germline CDR1 SNHLY, CDR2 FYNNEI. The CDR3 region has the DNA TGTGCCAGCGGTCTCAGCTCCTACGAGCAGTACTTC. This gives the protein CASGLSSYEQYF.

The chain combines TRBV9 with TRBJ1-6; a weak D match, TRBD1 (5 bases). This CDR3 has 14 amino acids. Germline CDR1 is SGDLS and CDR2 is YYNGEE. Trimming removed 5 bases at V and 10 bases at J, with 16 bases between. The CDR3 spells CASRPDQWGSPLHF. CDR3 sequence (DNA): TGTGCCAGCAGACCGGACCAGTGGGGGTCACCCCTCCACTTT.

The chain employs TRBV29-1 and TRBJ1-1; 9 nucleotides line up with TRBD1. CDR1 and CDR2 (germline): SQVTM, ANQGSEA. The V and J ends lost 3 bases and 4 bases, in that order; junction bases with no gene match: 6. The length of the CDR3 is 14 residues. The CDR3 is CSVDRTGAPTEAFF. The CDR3 DNA reads TGCAGCGTTGATAGGACAGGGGCTCCCACTGAAGCTTTCTTT. Drawing the rest from reference TRBV29-1 and TRBJ1-1, the complete variable domain is SAVISQKPSRDICQRGTSLTIQCQVDSQVTMMFWYRQQPGQSLTLIATANQGSEATYESGFVIDKFPISRPNLTFSTLTVSNMSPEDSSIYLCSVDRTGAPTEAFFGQGTRLTVV.

This sequence joins TRBV5-1 and TRBJ2-1; D is uncertain. V dropped 0 bases and J dropped 2 bases, with 12 bases sitting between them. CDR3 length: 16 amino acids. The germline gives CDR1 SGHRS, CDR2 YFSETQ. The CDR3 region has the DNA TGCGCCAGCAGCTTGGCCGAAGGGTCCCCCTACAATGAGCAGTTCTTC. Protein product: CASSLAEGSPYNEQFF.

Only a few counts were recorded for this clone. V usage is TRBV16 and J usage is TRBJ1-1, with unresolved D. Germline V gene lookup returns CDR1 KGHSY and CDR2 FQNENV. The V and J ends lost 3 bases and 3 bases respectively, with 5 bases between them. The CDR3 consists of 12 residues. CDR3 loop: CASSQEYTEAFF. CDR3 in DNA: TGTGCCAGCAGCCAGGAGTACACTGAAGCTTTCTTT. The entire variable domain, with the rest obtained from reference TRBV16 and TRBJ1-1, is as follows: GEEVAQTPKHLVRGEGQKAKLYCAPIKGHSYVFWYQQVLKNEFKFLISFQNENVFDETGMPKERFSAKCLPNSPCSLEIQATKLEDSAVYFCASSQEYTEAFFGQGTRLTVV.